Below, 20 T cell receptor beta chains from the same sample are listed, as sequenced in a study of CD8 T cells in ankylosing spondylitis. The antigens for these receptors are not known. A single record per CDR3 protein comes from TCRdb applying MiXCR to the 5' RACE reads. The data show 750,000 to 850,000 distinct CDR3 sequences, 12% seen once. Study conclusions and caveats: Seemingly distinctive of ankylosing spondylitis blood was a TCR beta motif formed by eight highly homologous variants.

Source material: blood, either unsorted or a sorted T cell fraction (not recorded which). These receptors were collected from a male donor with ankylosing spondylitis.

The rearrangement uses TRBV24-1 and TRBJ1-5; 7 bases line up with TRBD1. Germline V gives CDR1 KGHDR, CDR2 SFDVKD. There are 13 residues in the CDR3. V dropped 9 bases and J dropped 2; count of bases not matched to a gene: 3. The CDR3 bases are TGTGCCACCGAGCAGGGGGGCAATCAGCCCCAGCATTTT. It encodes CATEQGGNQPQHF.

This clonotype was observed many times. V is TRBV7-8 and J is TRBJ1-2; D unclear. V was cut by 1 base and J by 2 bases, with 8 bases left in between. CDR1 is SGHVS and CDR2 is FQNEAQ in the germline V gene. The CDR3 covers 14 residues. The CDR3 nucleotides are TGTGCCAGCAGCTTAGACTCACTAAACTATGGCTACACCTTC. It is translated as CASSLDSLNYGYTF.

This clonotype has just a few counts. The rearrangement joins TRBV7-2 to TRBJ1-1; possible D gene TRBD1, 5 bases. The CDR3 has 15 residues. Germline V gene data show CDR1 as SGHTA and CDR2 as FQGNSA. Trimming removed 3 bases from V and 4 bases from J, with 15 bases in between. CDR3 sequence (DNA): TGTGCCAGCAGCTTTTCAGGGAACTTGGGCACTGAAGCTTTCTTT. Its protein product is CASSFSGNLGTEAFF.

The chain links TRBV24-1 to TRBJ2-3; no clear D. Between the trimmed V and J ends, which lost 5 bases and 0 bases, there was a span of 8 bases. Germline CDR1 is KGHDR and CDR2 is SFDVKD. CDR3 length equals 14 residues. CDR3 bases: TGTGCCACCAGTGGCCTAGACAGCACAGATACGCAGTATTTT. Its translation: CATSGLDSTDTQYF.

This clonotype was detected ten times or more. V gene TRBV29-1 combines with J gene TRBJ2-3; 7 nucleotides agree with TRBD1. The CDR3 extends over 13 amino acids. After removal of 2 bases from V and 4 bases from J, the junction contained 3 bases not matched to a gene. Germline V lookup: CDR1 SQVTM, CDR2 ANQGSEA. The CDR3 nucleotides read TGCAGCGTTGAACGACAGGGCGCAGATACGCAGTATTTT. It translates to CSVERQGADTQYF.

The CDR3 is CASSFPRGGTDTQYF. The CDR3 region has the DNA TGTGCCAGCAGTTTCCCCAGGGGGGGCACAGATACGCAGTATTTT. The chain couples TRBV6-2 or TRBV6-3 to TRBJ2-3, with TRBD1 as a possible D gene (7 bases). The CDR3 spans 15 residues. Trimming took off 4 bases at V and 1 base at J, with 12 bases between the two ends. Germline CDR1 and CDR2: MNHEY and SVGEGT.

The V and J genes are TRBV9 and TRBJ1-1, with 9 bases that match TRBD1. From germline, CDR1 is SGDLS and CDR2 YYNGEE. J was trimmed by 1 base and V by 4 bases; bases with no gene match: 11. The CDR3 is 17 amino acids. CDR3 in DNA: TGTGCCAGCAGCCCTCGCCCTCAGGGACAGGGGAACACTGAAGCTTTCTTT. Its translation is CASSPRPQGQGNTEAFF.

This sequence joins TRBV15 and TRBJ2-1; 9 bases match TRBD2. CDR1 and CDR2 from the germline V gene are LNHNV and YYDKDF (reference sequence). This CDR3 has 18 amino acids. V shed 0 bases, J shed 3 bases, and the junction held 9 bases outside the gene matches. CDR3 amino acids: CATSRDPASGNSYNEQFF. The CDR3 nucleotides read TGTGCCACCAGCAGAGATCCGGCTAGCGGGAATAGCTACAATGAGCAGTTCTTC.

This chain connects TRBV7-8 to TRBJ2-7; 8 bases agree with TRBD2. Germline assignment: CDR1 SGHVS and CDR2 FQNEAQ. This CDR3 comprises 13 residues. V was pared by 5 bases and J by 4 bases, with 4 bases of the junction left unmatched. CDR3 coding DNA: TGTGCCAGCAGCATCGTAGCGGGGTACGAGCAGTACTTC. Translated, it gives CASSIVAGYEQYF.

The table lists this clonotype with many counts. This chain links TRBV20-1 with TRBJ2-5; tentative D call: TRBD1 (5 bases). CDR3 length: 11 amino acids. With 7 bases removed from V and 4 bases from J, the gap between germline ends came to 10 bases. The germline CDR1 and CDR2 sequences are DFQATT and SNEGSKA (reference sequence). CDR3 protein: CSVGALETQYF. The CDR3 nucleotides read TGCAGTGTAGGGGCTTTAGAGACCCAGTACTTC.

The chain links TRBV5-1 to TRBJ1-6, with D hard to call. The V end lost 0 bases, the J end lost 8 bases, and 12 bases lay between the germline ends. The germline gives CDR1 SGHRS, CDR2 YFSETQ. This CDR3 is 15 amino acids long. The CDR3 DNA reads as TGCGCCAGCAGCTTGGCCTGGACGGAGTATTCACCCCTCCACTTT. Protein product: CASSLAWTEYSPLHF.

The rearrangement uses TRBV24-1 and TRBJ2-1; TRBD2 might be the D (5 bases). V was shortened by 4 bases and J by 9 bases, with 27 bases between the two germline ends. The CDR3 has 18 amino acids. Germline V gene lookup returns CDR1 KGHDR and CDR2 SFDVKD. The CDR3 is CATSETINANSERGEQFF. CDR3 nucleotide sequence: TGTGCCACCAGTGAGACGATTAACGCGAACTCAGAACGGGGTGAGCAGTTCTTC.

J is TRBJ1-1 and V is TRBV5-1; 9 bases agree with TRBD1. The CDR3 length is 16 residues. The V gene end was trimmed by 4 bases and the J gene end by 4 bases; junction bases not matched to a gene: 11. The germline V gene has CDR1 SGHRS and CDR2 YFSETQ. This CDR3 reads CASSPWDRALPTEAFF. CDR3 bases: TGCGCCAGCAGCCCGTGGGACAGGGCCTTACCCACTGAAGCTTTCTTT.

The genes are TRBV5-6 and TRBJ2-7; the match to TRBD1 covers 8 bases. J was trimmed by 2 bases and V by 4 bases; bases with no gene match: 8. The CDR3 length is 15 residues. Germline lookup yields CDR1 SGHDT and CDR2 YYEEEE. In DNA form, the CDR3 reads TGTGCCAGCAGCCCCCGGGACAGGTCGGCCTACGAGCAGTACTTC. This translates into CASSPRDRSAYEQYF.

This clonotype was detected a few times. The J gene is TRBJ2-7, the V gene TRBV7-9; no firm D call. The CDR3 runs 12 residues. Germline V gene sequence: CDR1 SEHNR, CDR2 FQNEAQ (reference sequence). Trimming took off 4 bases at V and 5 bases at J, with 9 bases between the two ends. In nucleotides, the CDR3 is TGTGCCAGCAGCTGGGGATGGGACGAGCAGTACTTC. Amino acids: CASSWGWDEQYF.

The chain joins TRBV4-3 to TRBJ1-6; 10 bases match TRBD1. This CDR3 contains 15 residues. From germline, CDR1 is LGHNA and CDR2 YSLEER. J gave up 7 bases and V 6 bases, and 6 bases lay outside the gene matches. This chain's CDR3 is CASSRGTGENSPLHF. The CDR3, as DNA: TGCGCCAGCAGTCGAGGGACAGGGGAAAATTCACCCCTCCACTTT.

This clonotype came up a few times. The CDR3 loop reads CAISESTGELRGQYF. The CDR3 DNA is TGTGCCATCAGTGAGTCGACAGGGGAACTACGTGGGCAGTACTTC. This chain uses TRBV10-3 with TRBJ2-7; 8 nucleotides agree with TRBD1. Trimming took 0 bases from V and 9 from J; bases not matched to a gene: 10. The V gene's germline CDR1 is ENHRY and CDR2 SYGVKD. CDR3 length: 15 residues.

This clonotype was seen more than once but under ten times. The V and J genes are TRBV7-9 and TRBJ1-2, with 7 nucleotides matching TRBD1. The junction had 3 bases not matched to a gene; V was cut back by 0 bases and J by 2 bases. Germline V gives CDR1 SEHNR, CDR2 FQNEAQ (reference sequence). This CDR3 comprises 15 residues. The CDR3 DNA follows: TGTGCCAGCAGCTTAGCATACAGGGGAAACTATGGCTACACCTTC. Protein sequence: CASSLAYRGNYGYTF. Complete variable domain (other parts from reference TRBV7-9 and TRBJ1-2): DTGVSQNPRHKITKRGQNVTFRCDPISEHNRLYWYRQTLGQGPEFLTYFQNEAQLEKSRLLSDRFSAERPKGSFSTLEIQRTEQGDSAMYLCASSLAYRGNYGYTFGSGTRLTVV.

The genes are TRBV5-6 and TRBJ2-4; possibly TRBD2 for D (6 bases). There are 14 residues in the CDR3. V gave up 4 bases and J gave up 5 bases, with 13 bases separating them. Germline V lookup: CDR1 SGHDT, CDR2 YYEEEE. CDR3 in amino acids: CASSEGLWENIQYF. The CDR3 DNA reads as TGTGCCAGCAGCGAGGGACTTTGGGAAAACATTCAGTACTTC.

The chain carries TRBV20-1 and TRBJ2-5, with D unclear. Per the germline V gene, CDR1 is DFQATT and CDR2 is SNEGSKA (reference sequence). Trimming removed 3 bases from V and 5 bases from J, with 16 bases in between. The CDR3 sequence is 14 residues long. CDR3 sequence reads: CSARPLPAKETQYF. The CDR3 region has the DNA TGCAGTGCTAGGCCCCTCCCAGCGAAGGAGACCCAGTACTTC.